A single sample is the source of the 27 T cell receptor beta chains below, sequenced in a study of blood T cell repertoires in COVID-19. The table came from immunoSEQ multiplex PCR; TCRdb's copy has only in-frame clones and leaves some out. The sample includes roughly 250,000 clones, approximately 90% of them seen just once. Sequenced: PBMCs or T cells enriched from blood (not recorded which). The receptors shown here come from a human donor in a cohort exposed to, infected with or recovered from COVID-19 (not recorded which). The donor label of this sample is uncertain.

J is TRBJ2-7 and V is TRBV12-3 or TRBV12-4, with D possibly TRBD2 on 5 matching bases. The CDR3 is made up of 13 amino acids. V lost 5 bases and J 3 bases, leaving 11 bases between the germline ends. The CDR3 sequence is CASSPGKNYEQYF. The CDR3 nucleotides are TGTGCCAGCAGTCCCGGGAAGAACTACGAGCAGTACTTC.

The genes are TRBV5-1 and TRBJ1-1; TRBD1 matches 7 bases. The germline V gene has CDR1 SGHRS and CDR2 YFSETQ. V dropped 0 bases and J dropped 8; count of bases not matched to a gene: 7. This CDR3 comprises 14 residues. The CDR3 reads CASSLGRGPWEAFF. The DNA of the CDR3 is TGCGCCAGCAGCTTGGGGAGGGGGCCCTGGGAAGCTTTCTTT.

The chain recombines TRBV6-2 or TRBV6-3 with TRBJ1-2, with D uncertain. Trimming removed 5 bases at V and 7 bases at J, with 11 bases between. CDR3 size: 12 residues. Looked up from germline, CDR1 is MNHEY and CDR2 is SVGEGT. For the CDR3, the DNA is TGTGCCAGCAGTCAAGGGCGGGTTGGCTACACCTTC. Translation gives CASSQGRVGYTF.

The chain uses TRBV30 and TRBJ1-5; TRBD1 matches 8 bases. The J segment lost 4 bases and the V segment lost 5 bases, leaving 7 bases of the junction unmatched. The CDR3 is 14 residues long. Germline CDR1 and CDR2: GTSNPN and SVGIG (reference sequence). The CDR3 DNA reads TGTGCCTGGGGTCGGACAGGGACTAATCAGCCCCAGCATTTT. Translated, it gives CAWGRTGTNQPQHF.

DNA of the CDR3: TGTGCCAGCAGTTTCCCCGGCTCCTACGAGCAGTACTTC. The encoded protein is CASSFPGSYEQYF. The genes are TRBV6-5 and TRBJ2-7; D uncertain. V lost 4 bases and J 0 bases, leaving 7 bases between the germline ends. Germline V gives CDR1 MNHEY, CDR2 SVGAGI. The CDR3 covers 13 residues.

The rearrangement uses TRBV5-1 and TRBJ1-1, with D maybe TRBD1 (6 bases). The CDR3 is 13 amino acids. V was cut by 4 bases and J by 4 bases, with 11 bases left in between. Germline assignment: CDR1 SGHRS and CDR2 YFSETQ. CDR3 nucleotide sequence: TGCGCCAGCAGCCAGGGGTCAGGCACTGAAGCTTTCTTT. The encoded protein is CASSQGSGTEAFF.

This clone showed up just once. The chain uses TRBV19 and TRBJ1-1, with D uncertain. V was shortened by 8 bases and J by 5 bases, with 12 bases between the two germline ends. CDR3 size: 12 residues. Looked up from germline, CDR1 is LNHDA and CDR2 is SQIVND (reference sequence). The CDR3, as DNA: TGTGCCAGTGATGCGGGGTCGACTGAAGCTTTCTTT. It translates to CASDAGSTEAFF.

This clone was observed once. The chain combines TRBV27 with TRBJ2-1, with TRBD2 as a possible D gene (7 bases). Trimming removed 6 bases at V and 5 bases at J, with 17 bases between. CDR1 and CDR2 from the germline V gene are MNHEY and SMNVEV (reference sequence). The CDR3 extends over 15 amino acids. The CDR3 is CASSTKGGANNEQFF. The CDR3 DNA is TGTGCCAGCAGCACCAAAGGGGGGGCCAACAATGAGCAGTTCTTC.

J is TRBJ1-4 and V is TRBV5-8; the D is unclear. Germline CDR1 and CDR2: SGHTS and YDEGEE. This CDR3 is 15 amino acids long. Trimming removed 4 bases from V and 5 bases from J, with 15 bases in between. CDR3 amino acids: CASSGPRRPNEKLFF. The CDR3 DNA follows: TGTGCCAGCAGCGGTCCCAGGCGTCCGAATGAAAAACTGTTTTTT.

The rearrangement joins TRBV9 to TRBJ2-2; tentatively, D is TRBD2 (5 bases). The CDR3 covers 14 residues. The V end lost 0 bases, the J end lost 5 bases, and 8 bases lay between the germline ends. The V gene's germline CDR1 is SGDLS and CDR2 YYNGEE. This chain's CDR3 is CASSVDRGTGELFF. The CDR3 DNA follows: TGTGCCAGCAGCGTAGATCGGGGAACCGGGGAGCTGTTTTTT.

The chain employs TRBV2 and TRBJ1-2; D unclear. V shed 5 bases and J shed 3 bases, with 16 bases lying between them. This CDR3 region has 15 residues. Germline assignment: CDR1 SNHLY and CDR2 FYNNEI. The CDR3 DNA reads as TGTGCCAGCAGTATTGTCCTCCTCTCCCACTATGGCTACACCTTC. Translating gives CASSIVLLSHYGYTF.

This chain connects TRBV9 to TRBJ2-7; TRBD2 agrees at 12 bases. The ends lost 4 bases at V and 4 bases at J; junction bases unmatched: 0. The CDR3 extends over 13 amino acids. Germline V lookup: CDR1 SGDLS, CDR2 YYNGEE. CDR3 residues: CASSTSGGYEQYF. CDR3 sequence (DNA): TGTGCCAGCAGCACTAGCGGGGGGTACGAGCAGTACTTC.

This chain uses TRBV24-1 with TRBJ2-5; weak D call: TRBD1 (5 bases). The V end lost 3 bases, the J end lost 4 bases, and 17 bases lay between the germline ends. Per the germline V gene, CDR1 is KGHDR and CDR2 is SFDVKD. The CDR3 consists of 16 residues. CDR3 protein: CATSDTGSPFGETQYF. CDR3 nucleotides: TGTGCCACCAGTGATACAGGTTCCCCGTTTGGAGAGACCCAGTACTTC.

The V and J genes are TRBV2 and TRBJ1-2; 9 bases line up with TRBD1. CDR1 SNHLY and CDR2 FYNNEI come from the germline V gene. This CDR3 contains 14 residues. Trimming cost V 4 bases and J 7 bases; bases outside gene matches: 7. CDR3 residues: CASSVSGTGSGYTF. Here the CDR3 DNA reads TGTGCCAGCAGTGTTTCCGGGACAGGGAGTGGCTACACCTTC. The full variable domain, its missing parts supplied by reference TRBV2 and TRBJ1-2, is EPEVTQTPSHQVTQMGQEVILRCVPISNHLYFYWYRQILGQKVEFLVSFYNNEISEKSEIFDDQFSVERPDGSNFTLKIRSTKLEDSAMYFCASSVSGTGSGYTFGSGTRLTVV.

The CDR3, as DNA: TGTGCCAGTAGTATAGATCTAGGGACAGGGGGGACCTACAATGAGCAGTTCTTC. Translated: CASSIDLGTGGTYNEQFF. The rearrangement joins TRBV19 to TRBJ2-1; the match to TRBD1 covers 11 bases. Per germline, CDR1 LNHDA and CDR2 SQIVND (reference sequence). This CDR3 contains 18 residues. V shed 0 bases, J shed 2 bases, and the junction held 6 bases outside the gene matches. Based on the CDR3 plus reference TRBV19 and TRBJ2-1, the full variable domain is DGGITQSPKYLFRKEGQNVTLSCEQNLNHDAMYWYRQDPGQGLRLIYYSQIVNDFQKGDIAEGYSVSREKKESFPLTVTSAQKNPTAFYLCASSIDLGTGGTYNEQFFGPGTRLTVL.

J is TRBJ1-5 and V is TRBV21-1. TRBV21-1 counts as a pseudogene. The CDR3 length is 16 residues. Here the CDR3 DNA reads TGTGCCAGCAGCAAAGCGGGAGGGGGGCGCAATCAGCCCCAGCATTTT. Protein sequence: CASSKAGGGRNQPQHF.

V and J are TRBV10-3 and TRBJ2-5, with 8 positions matching TRBD1. The CDR3 has 14 residues. V trimming: 5 bases; J trimming: 4 bases; junction bases outside the gene matches: 6. Germline V CDR1 and CDR2: ENHRY, SYGVKD. The CDR3 loop is CAISSGGEVETQYF. DNA for the CDR3: TGTGCCATCAGTTCAGGGGGCGAGGTAGAGACCCAGTACTTC.

The CDR3 loop reads CASSPGTALGETQYF. In nucleotides, the CDR3 is TGTGCCAGCAGTCCCGGGACAGCGCTCGGAGAGACCCAGTACTTC. The V call is TRBV27, the J call TRBJ2-5; 7 bases are a match to TRBD1. The CDR3 is made up of 15 amino acids. Germline assignment: CDR1 MNHEY and CDR2 SMNVEV (reference sequence). Germline trimming cut 5 bases from V and 4 bases from J; bases unmatched to any gene: 10.

The chain recombines TRBV11-2 with TRBJ2-5; 10 bases are shared with TRBD1. The CDR3 spans 15 residues. V gave up 5 bases and J gave up 5 bases; unmatched junction bases: 8. Germline V gene data show CDR1 as SGHAT and CDR2 as FQNNGV. The CDR3 reads CASSTTGGNLETQYF. The CDR3, as DNA: TGTGCCAGCAGCACGACAGGGGGCAATTTGGAGACCCAGTACTTC.

V and J are TRBV4-1 and TRBJ1-3, with D possibly matching TRBD1 (6 bases). Trimming took 3 bases from V and 0 from J, leaving 18 bases between them. Germline assignment: CDR1 MGHRA and CDR2 YSYEKL. This CDR3 has 18 residues. CDR3 bases: TGCGCCAGCAGCCAGGGACAATTGGGTCACCTCTCTGGAAACACCATATATTTT. Protein sequence: CASSQGQLGHLSGNTIYF.

The V call is TRBV18, the J call TRBJ1-1; perhaps TRBD1 as D (6 bases). CDR3 length: 15 amino acids. Germline V gene sequence: CDR1 KGHSH, CDR2 LQKENI. Trimming took off 3 bases at V and 6 bases at J, with 17 bases between the two ends. The CDR3 loop is CASSPRGVGSPEAFF. The DNA for the CDR3 is TGTGCCAGCTCACCCAGGGGAGTAGGGTCCCCTGAAGCTTTCTTT.

The chain carries TRBV12-3 or TRBV12-4 and TRBJ2-1; maybe TRBD1 (6 bases). This CDR3 is 12 amino acids long. The ends were cut back, 5 bases at V and 9 bases at J, with 11 bases in the middle. DNA of the CDR3: TGTGCCAGCAGTCCCGGGACATTTGAGCAGTTCTTC. Protein product: CASSPGTFEQFF.

This sequence joins TRBV5-5 and TRBJ2-1, with D tentatively TRBD1 (5 bases). The germline gives CDR1 SGHKS, CDR2 YYEKEE (reference sequence). The CDR3 is made up of 12 amino acids. Deletions cut 5 bases from V and 6 bases from J, with 9 bases between. CDR3 amino acids: CASSHQGNEQFF. The CDR3 bases are TGTGCCAGCAGTCATCAGGGCAATGAGCAGTTCTTC.

There are a few counts of this clone. The genes are TRBV6-5 and TRBJ2-5; TRBD1 is a possible D gene (5 bases). The CDR3 is 14 amino acids. The ends were cut back, 5 bases at V and 1 base at J, with 11 bases in the middle. The germline V gene has CDR1 MNHEY and CDR2 SVGAGI. CDR3: CASSLGALQETQYF. In DNA form, the CDR3 reads TGTGCCAGCAGTCTAGGGGCACTCCAAGAGACCCAGTACTTC.

This chain connects TRBV30 to TRBJ2-3; 7 bases line up with TRBD1. Germline V gene lookup returns CDR1 GTSNPN and CDR2 SVGIG (reference sequence). The V segment lost 1 base and the J segment 4 bases; nucleotides outside the gene matches: 2. The length of the CDR3 is 13 residues. The CDR3 sequence: CAWSGQGADTQYF. Written as DNA, the CDR3 is TGTGCCTGGAGTGGACAGGGCGCAGATACGCAGTATTTT.

The rearrangement uses TRBV6-6 and TRBJ2-3; 9 nucleotides agree with TRBD2. The trim removed 4 bases at V and 2 bases at J, leaving 4 bases unmatched. The CDR3 has 15 amino acids. CDR1 is MNHNY and CDR2 is SVGAGI in the germline V gene (reference sequence). In DNA, the CDR3 is TGTGCCAGCAGTTTAGCGGGGGCGTACACAGATACGCAGTATTTT. As protein: CASSLAGAYTDTQYF.

This sequence joins TRBV27 and TRBJ2-2; a weak D match, TRBD2 (6 bases). There are 16 residues in the CDR3. V lost 7 bases to trimming and J lost 1 base, with 16 bases between them. Germline V CDR1 and CDR2: MNHEY, SMNVEV (reference sequence). The CDR3 protein is CASTPGGTGNTGELFF. CDR3 coding DNA: TGTGCCAGCACTCCTGGAGGGACTGGGAACACCGGGGAGCTGTTTTTT.